This T cell receptor beta chain is from a study of read filtering for tumor transcriptome and immune sequencing. Study-level findings and limits: Correlation between methods rose after single-read clonotypes were removed.

The library was built from 400 ng RNA with molecular barcoded adaptors for alpha/delta and beta/gamma chains. TCRdb reprocessed the reads with MiXCR, giving one entry per CDR3 protein. The sample consists of more than 55,000 distinct CDR3 sequences, roughly 20% of them appearing once. CDR1 and CDR2 (germline): ENHRY, SYGVKD. CDR3 length equals 16 residues. A remark on this clonotype: Its target is not known. At one boundary the junction diverges from the germline segment, which might be a read error.

The sequenced sample consisted of a population of CD138-negative cells sorted from bone marrow. The V gene is TRBV10-3, the J gene TRBJ1-5; a possible D gene is TRBD1 (5 bases). The receptor's source is a donor at least 40 years old with multiple myeloma. The CDR3 nucleotides read TGTGCCATCAGTCCCCGGGCCGGGGGTAGCAGTCAGCCCCAGCATTTT. Translated, it gives CAISPRAGGSSQPQHF.